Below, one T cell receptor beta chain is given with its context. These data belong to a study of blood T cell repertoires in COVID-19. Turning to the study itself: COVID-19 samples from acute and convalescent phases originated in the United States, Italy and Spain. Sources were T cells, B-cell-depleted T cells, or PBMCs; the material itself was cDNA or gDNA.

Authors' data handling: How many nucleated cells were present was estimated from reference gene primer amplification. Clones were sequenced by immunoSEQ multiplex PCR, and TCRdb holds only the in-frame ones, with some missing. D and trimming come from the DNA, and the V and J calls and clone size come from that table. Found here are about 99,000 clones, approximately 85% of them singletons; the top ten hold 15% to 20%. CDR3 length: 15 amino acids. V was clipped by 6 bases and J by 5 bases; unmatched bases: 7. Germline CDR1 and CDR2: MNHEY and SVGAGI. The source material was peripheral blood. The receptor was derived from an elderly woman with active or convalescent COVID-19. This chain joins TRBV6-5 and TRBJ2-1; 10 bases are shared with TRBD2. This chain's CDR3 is CASRTGTSDNNEQFF. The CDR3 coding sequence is TGTGCCAGCAGGACCGGGACTAGCGATAACAATGAGCAGTTCTTC.